Below are 16 T cell receptor beta chains sequenced from a single sample in a study of T cells after yellow fever vaccination. MiXCR, run by TCRdb on the 5' RACE reads, gives a single entry per CDR3 protein. The sample records 500,000 to 650,000 distinct CDR3 sequences, more than 9% being singletons. The input for sequencing was PBMCs, taken on the day of the yellow fever booster vaccination. Every receptor here comes from a man aged 25 to 40 who received the YFV17D yellow fever vaccine.

This chain links TRBV24-1 with TRBJ2-1, with TRBD2 matching over 10 bases. This CDR3 spans 17 amino acids. Germline lookup yields CDR1 KGHDR and CDR2 SFDVKD. The V and J ends lost 6 bases and 5 bases, in that order; junction bases with no gene match: 12. The CDR3 reads CATSTGRGTSENNEQFF. DNA of the CDR3: TGTGCCACCAGTACCGGGCGGGGGACTAGCGAAAACAATGAGCAGTTCTTC.

This clonotype was seen a few times. The CDR3 DNA is TGTGCCAGCAGCTATGGCCGCTTGGGTGAGCAGTTCTTC. It specifies CASSYGRLGEQFF. This sequence joins TRBV7-9 and TRBJ2-1; D not resolved. This CDR3 has 13 amino acids. V lost 4 bases and J lost 9, with 13 bases in between. Germline assignment: CDR1 SEHNR and CDR2 FQNEAQ (reference sequence).

This clonotype came up a few times. V gene TRBV28 combines with J gene TRBJ2-2; D might be TRBD2 (5 bases). V was trimmed by 6 bases and J by 0 bases, leaving 11 bases between them. Germline V gene sequence: CDR1 MDHEN, CDR2 SYDVKM. CDR3 length: 15 residues. The chain's CDR3 is CASSFSRANTGELFF. CDR3 coding DNA: TGTGCCAGCAGCTTCTCGCGGGCGAACACCGGGGAGCTGTTTTTT.

The chain has TRBV5-4 and TRBJ2-5; possibly TRBD2 for D (5 bases). The CDR3 runs to 15 residues. Germline V CDR1 and CDR2: SGHNT, YYREEE (reference sequence). The V and J ends lost 0 bases and 2 bases respectively, with 11 bases between them. CDR3 residues: CASSLAGRGQETQYF. The CDR3 nucleotides read TGTGCCAGCAGCTTGGCCGGTCGGGGACAAGAGACCCAGTACTTC. Looking up the rest from reference TRBV5-4 and TRBJ2-5 gives the full variable domain: ETGVTQSPTHLIKTRGQQVTLRCSSQSGHNTVSWYQQALGQGPQFIFQYYREEENGRGNFPPRFSGLQFPNYSSELNVNALELDDSALYLCASSLAGRGQETQYFGPGTRLLVL.

The table lists this clonotype with a few counts. The chain recombines TRBV5-1 with TRBJ2-5; D not resolved. With 4 bases removed from V and 6 bases from J, the gap between germline ends came to 16 bases. Per the germline V gene, CDR1 is SGHRS and CDR2 is YFSETQ. The CDR3 consists of 14 residues. The CDR3 DNA reads TGCGCCAGCAGCCCGGAGTCGGCGGCGCAGACCCAGTACTTC. Its protein is CASSPESAAQTQYF. Full variable domain (outside the CDR3, taken from reference TRBV5-1 and TRBJ2-5): KAGVTQTPRYLIKTRGQQVTLSCSPISGHRSVSWYQQTPGQGLQFLFEYFSETQRNKGNFPGRFSGRQFSNSRSEMNVSTLELGDSALYLCASSPESAAQTQYFGPGTRLLVL.

This clonotype was recorded a few times. The chain employs TRBV29-1 and TRBJ2-7; no definite D call. This CDR3 spans 11 amino acids. Germline values: CDR1 SQVTM, CDR2 ANQGSEA. The germline V and J ends were trimmed by 2 bases and 4 bases, with 6 bases remaining between them. CDR3 sequence: CSVELRYEQYF. The CDR3 DNA reads as TGCAGCGTTGAATTGAGGTACGAGCAGTACTTC.

The chain joins TRBV19 to TRBJ2-5; TRBD2 might be the D (6 bases). The germline CDR1 and CDR2 sequences are LNHDA and SQIVND (reference sequence). This CDR3 contains 15 residues. V dropped 1 base and J dropped 5 bases, with 14 bases sitting between them. The CDR3: CASSIASVDWETQYF. The CDR3 DNA reads TGTGCCAGTAGTATAGCTAGCGTAGATTGGGAGACCCAGTACTTC.

This clonotype has only a few counts. The chain carries TRBV7-9 and TRBJ2-5; 8 bases agree with TRBD1. V shed 7 bases and J 5 bases; nucleotides not matched to a gene: 9. The CDR3 covers 14 residues. Germline V lookup: CDR1 SEHNR, CDR2 FQNEAQ (reference sequence). The CDR3 region has the DNA TGTGCCAGCACCCCCCCGGACAGGGATGAGACCCAGTACTTC. It codes for CASTPPDRDETQYF. Filled out from reference TRBV7-9 and TRBJ2-5, the complete variable domain reads DTGVSQNPRHKITKRGQNVTFRCDPISEHNRLYWYRQTLGQGPEFLTYFQNEAQLEKSRLLSDRFSAERPKGSFSTLEIQRTEQGDSAMYLCASTPPDRDETQYFGPGTRLLVL.

This clonotype was detected a few times. The chain combines TRBV6-5 with TRBJ2-1; 8 bases map to TRBD1. Germline lookup yields CDR1 MNHEY and CDR2 SVGAGI. The CDR3 consists of 15 residues. V dropped 5 bases and J dropped 4; count of bases not matched to a gene: 7. This chain's CDR3 is CASSIRQGYYNEQFF. CDR3 sequence (DNA): TGTGCCAGCAGTATTCGACAGGGGTATTACAATGAGCAGTTCTTC.

The chain carries TRBV20-1 and TRBJ2-7, with 7 bases matching TRBD2. The germline gives CDR1 DFQATT, CDR2 SNEGSKA (reference sequence). This CDR3 is built from 13 residues. V trimming: 4 bases; J trimming: 2 bases; junction bases outside the gene matches: 5. The CDR3 loop reads CSAIRTSAYEQYF. The CDR3 DNA reads TGCAGTGCTATCCGTACTAGCGCCTACGAGCAGTACTTC.

CDR3 nucleotide sequence: TGTGCCAGCAGCTTGGGGAGTCTATTGACTAGCGGGAGGGTAAGGGATGAGCAGTTCTTC. Amino acid sequence: CASSLGSLLTSGRVRDEQFF. J is TRBJ2-1 and V is TRBV5-4; 14 nucleotides match TRBD2. Germline V gene sequence: CDR1 SGHNT, CDR2 YYREEE (reference sequence). With V trimmed by 0 bases and J by 8 bases, 16 bases remained unmatched. The CDR3 consists of 20 residues.

This clonotype was seen only a few times. This chain connects TRBV14 to TRBJ2-7; the D is unclear. This CDR3 has 14 residues. The germline CDR1 and CDR2 sequences are SGHDN and FVKESK. V lost 5 bases, J lost 0 bases, and 11 bases lay in between. The CDR3 loop is CASSDRPFSYEQYF. The CDR3 nucleotides are TGTGCCAGCAGCGATCGACCCTTCTCCTACGAGCAGTACTTC. The full variable domain, its missing parts supplied by reference TRBV14 and TRBJ2-7, is EAGVTQFPSHSVIEKGQTVTLRCDPISGHDNLYWYRRVMGKEIKFLLHFVKESKQDESGMPNNRFLAERTGGTYSTLKVQPAELEDSGVYFCASSDRPFSYEQYFGPGTRLTVT.

The chain recombines TRBV27 with TRBJ2-3; TRBD1 matches at 7 bases. V was pared by 3 bases and J by 4 bases, with 4 bases of the junction left unmatched. The CDR3 consists of 14 residues. Germline loops: CDR1 MNHEY, CDR2 SMNVEV (reference sequence). CDR3 in DNA: TGTGCCAGCAGTTTGACAGGGATCCCAGATACGCAGTATTTT. Protein product: CASSLTGIPDTQYF.

Notes on this clonotype: At one of its ends the junction is not consistent with the germline gene, which may arise from a read error. The chain employs TRBV20-1 and TRBJ2-7; D may be TRBD1 (6 bases). The CDR3 totals 16 residues. Germline assignment: CDR1 DFQATT and CDR2 SNEGSKA (reference sequence). CDR3 loop: CCARGADHGGNYEQYF. The CDR3 DNA is TGCTGTGCTAGAGGCGCGGATCATGGGGGCAACTACGAGCAGTACTTC.

This sequence joins TRBV10-2 and TRBJ2-1; D may correspond to TRBD1 or TRBD2 (5 bases each). Germline values: CDR1 WSHSY, CDR2 SAAADI. Trimming stripped 1 base from V and 9 bases from J, with 19 bases between. This CDR3 has 16 amino acids. CDR3 nucleotides: TGCGCCAGCAGTGAGTGGGGCACCTCGGGGTTCTTTGAGCAGTTCTTC. Translating gives CASSEWGTSGFFEQFF.

This clonotype was seen only a few times. This chain links TRBV4-1 with TRBJ2-7; 8 nucleotides match TRBD1. The ends lost 2 bases at V and 3 bases at J; junction bases unmatched: 12. Germline V gene sequence: CDR1 MGHRA, CDR2 YSYEKL. The CDR3 runs 17 residues. The CDR3 is CASSQTGTGDLDYEQYF. DNA of the CDR3: TGCGCCAGCAGCCAAACCGGGACAGGAGACTTAGACTACGAGCAGTACTTC.